This TCR beta chain is drawn from a study of T cell responses to AZD1222 COVID-19 vaccine. CDR3 length equals 15 residues. Trimming removed 2 bases at V and 1 base at J, with 9 bases between. Germline V gene lookup returns CDR1 SGHVS and CDR2 FNYEAQ. Notes on this clone: Its antigen is unidentified.

Whole-study results and caveats: Among those given AZD1222, only 6 or 7 were seropositive at baseline. Donor demographics were predominantly white British with a female majority; clonal diversity may be underestimated.

Sequencing used immunoSEQ multiplex PCR; TCRdb keeps in-frame clones, though not all of them. The sample shows 100,000 to 140,000 clones, around 90% of them seen only once. This TCR derives from an adult who received the AZD1222 COVID-19 vaccine. This specimen was peripheral blood, taken 28 days after the second AZD1222 dose. This chain links TRBV7-6 with TRBJ2-1; no firm D call. The CDR3 here is CASSLTGVSYNEQFF. The CDR3 nucleotides are TGTGCCAGCAGCTTAACTGGGGTTTCCTACAATGAGCAGTTCTTC.